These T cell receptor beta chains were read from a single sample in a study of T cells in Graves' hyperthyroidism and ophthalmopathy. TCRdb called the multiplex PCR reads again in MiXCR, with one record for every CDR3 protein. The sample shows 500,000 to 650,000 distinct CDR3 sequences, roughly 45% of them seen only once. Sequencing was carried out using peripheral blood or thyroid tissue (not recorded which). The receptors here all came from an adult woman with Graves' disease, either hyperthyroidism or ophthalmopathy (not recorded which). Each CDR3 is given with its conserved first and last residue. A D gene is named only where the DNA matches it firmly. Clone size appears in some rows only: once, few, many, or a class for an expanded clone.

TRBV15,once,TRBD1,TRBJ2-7,TGTGCCACCAGCAAGGACAGGGTGGAATACGAGCAGTACTTC,CATSKDRVEYEQYF
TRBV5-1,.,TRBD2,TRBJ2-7,TGCGCCAGCAGCCATTCCGGGACTAGCGCCTACGAGCAGTACTTC,CASSHSGTSAYEQYF
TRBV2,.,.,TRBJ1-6,TGTGCCAGCAGTCAAGCGGCAGCCACCTATTCACCCCTCCACTTT,CASSQAAATYSPLHF
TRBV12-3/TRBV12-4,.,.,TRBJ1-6,TGTGCCAGCAGCCCCGGGGTTCCGGGCAGGCAGCTCCACTTT,CASSPGVPGRQLHF
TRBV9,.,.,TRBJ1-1,TGTGCCAGCCAGAAGGGGAACACTGAAGCTTTCTTT,CASQKGNTEAFF
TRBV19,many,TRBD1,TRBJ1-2,TGTGCCAGTAGTGCACTCGGGACAGGGGACGGTGGCTACACCTTC,CASSALGTGDGGYTF
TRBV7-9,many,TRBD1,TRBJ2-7,TGTGCCAGCAGCCCTGGACAGGGGCCTAGGCAGTACTTC,CASSPGQGPRQYF
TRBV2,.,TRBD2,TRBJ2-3,TGTGCCAGCAAGATTAGGACTAGCGGAGCAGATACGCAGTATTTT,CASKIRTSGADTQYF
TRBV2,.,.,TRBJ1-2,TGTGCCCCTTTTGGCGGGAACTATGGCTACACCTTC,CAPFGGNYGYTF
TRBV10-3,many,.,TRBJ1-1,TGTGCCATCAGTGAACGGAGAGGGGGTGGCACTGAAGCTTTCTTT,CAISERRGGGTEAFF
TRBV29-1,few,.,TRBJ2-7,TGCAGCGTGGCAAGGGGTACAGGGAACGAGCAGTACTTC,CSVARGTGNEQYF
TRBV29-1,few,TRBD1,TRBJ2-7,TGCAGCGTTGAGCCAGGGGGAACAGTGTACGAGCAGTACTTC,CSVEPGGTVYEQYF
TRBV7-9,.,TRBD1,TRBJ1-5,TGTGCCAGCAGCCGAGGACAGGACCATCAGCCCCAGCATTTT,CASSRGQDHQPQHF
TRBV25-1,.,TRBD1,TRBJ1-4,TGTGCCAGCAGTGAAGCCGGGACAGTCGCAACTAATGAAAAACTGTTTTTT,CASSEAGTVATNEKLFF
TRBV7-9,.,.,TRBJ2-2,TGTGCCAGCAGCTTTCCGGCTCGGACCGGGGAGCTGTTTTTT,CASSFPARTGELFF
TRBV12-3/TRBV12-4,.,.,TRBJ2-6,TGTGCCAGCAGTCCGGCCCACGTCCTGACTTTC,CASSPAHVLTF
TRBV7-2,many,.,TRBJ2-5,TGTGCCAGCAGCAGAACAGCGACGGGCTTCCAAGAGACCCAGTACTTC,CASSRTATGFQETQYF
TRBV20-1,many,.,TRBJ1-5,TGCAGTGCCCTGGGTTATAGCAATCAGCCCCAGCATTTT,CSALGYSNQPQHF
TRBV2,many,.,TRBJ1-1,TGTGCCAGCAGTGGAGAACGGAACACTGAAGCTTTCTTT,CASSGERNTEAFF
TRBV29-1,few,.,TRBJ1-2,TGCAGCGTTGAGGGCAGGGTGAATGGCTACACCTTC,CSVEGRVNGYTF
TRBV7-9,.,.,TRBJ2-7,TGTGCCAGCAGCATCCGGTCAGGTTACGAGCAGTACTTC,CASSIRSGYEQYF
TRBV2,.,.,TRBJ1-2,TGTGCCAGCACTCTAAGCCCGGGAGGGGGCTACACCTTC,CASTLSPGGGYTF
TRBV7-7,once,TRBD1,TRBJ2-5,TGTGCCAGCAGCCCACCTCGGGGAAGGGGGCGAGAGACCCAGTACTTC,CASSPPRGRGRETQYF
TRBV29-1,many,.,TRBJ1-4,TGCAGCGTTACAGGGATGGGGAAACTGTTTTTT,CSVTGMGKLFF
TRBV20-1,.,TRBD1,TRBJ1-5,TGCAGTGCTCCGTCTACAGGGGGGGAAGGACAGCCCCAGCATTTT,CSAPSTGGEGQPQHF
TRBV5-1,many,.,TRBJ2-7,TGCGCCAGCGGGGCCAGCTCCTACGAGCAGTACTTC,CASGASSYEQYF
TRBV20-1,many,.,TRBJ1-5,TGCAGTGCTAGGGGCGGAGGAGGAACTCAGCCCCAGCATTTT,CSARGGGGTQPQHF
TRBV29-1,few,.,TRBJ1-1,TGCAGCGCCCGGCCAGATCTCAACACTGAAGCTTTCTTT,CSARPDLNTEAFF
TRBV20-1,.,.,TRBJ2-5,TGCAGTGCTCGTCCCTCGCTTGAGACCCAGTACTTC,CSARPSLETQYF
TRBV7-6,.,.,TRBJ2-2,TGTGCCAGCAGCGCGACGGACACCGGGGAGCTGTTTTTT,CASSATDTGELFF
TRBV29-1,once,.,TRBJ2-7,TGCAGCGTTGAGACACTAGGCTCCTACGAGCAGTACTTC,CSVETLGSYEQYF
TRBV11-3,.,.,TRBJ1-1,TGTGCCAGCAGCTTCGGACACACGAACACTGAAGCTTTCTTT,CASSFGHTNTEAFF
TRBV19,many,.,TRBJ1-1,TGTGCCAGTAGTGGCTATTCCCCTGAAGCTTTCTTT,CASSGYSPEAFF
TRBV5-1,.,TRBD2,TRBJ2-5,TGCGCCAGCAGGGGGACTAGCGGGACCCAAGAGACCCAGTACTTC,CASRGTSGTQETQYF
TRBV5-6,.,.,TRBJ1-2,TGTGCCAGCAGCTTGGTTGGGGACGAGTATGGCTACACCTTC,CASSLVGDEYGYTF
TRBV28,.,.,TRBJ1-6,TGTGCCAGCAGTTTGCCAGGACGGTCACCCCTCCACTTT,CASSLPGRSPLHF
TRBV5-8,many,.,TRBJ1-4,TGTGCCAGCAGCCGGACAGCAACTAATGAAAAACTGTTTTTT,CASSRTATNEKLFF
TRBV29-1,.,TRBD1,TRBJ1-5,TGCAGCGTTGGGACAGGGAGAGGGCAGCCCCAGCATTTT,CSVGTGRGQPQHF
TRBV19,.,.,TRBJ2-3,TGTGCCAGTAGTATAGTCGTCACAGATACGCAGTATTTT,CASSIVVTDTQYF
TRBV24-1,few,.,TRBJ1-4,TGTGCCACCGAAGTTGCAACTAATGAAAAACTGTTTTTT,CATEVATNEKLFF
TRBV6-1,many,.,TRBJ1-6,TGTGCCAGCAGTGAAGACAAGAGATCACCCCTCCACTTT,CASSEDKRSPLHF
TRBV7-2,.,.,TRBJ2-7,TGTGCCAGCAGCCCGGGGGACTCTCTGTACGAGCAGTACTTC,CASSPGDSLYEQYF
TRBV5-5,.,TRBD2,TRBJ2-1,TGTGCCAGCAGCTTTTCCGGGGTAGCGGGAGGGCCCTCCTACAATGAGCAGTTCTTC,CASSFSGVAGGPSYNEQFF
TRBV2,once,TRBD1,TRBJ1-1,TGTGCCAGCAGTGGTTCAGGGGGCCTGAGAGCTGAAGCTTTCTTT,CASSGSGGLRAEAFF
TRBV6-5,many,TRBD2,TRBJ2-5,TGTGCCAGCAGGACCTCACACGGACTAGCCGAGACCCAGTACTTC,CASRTSHGLAETQYF
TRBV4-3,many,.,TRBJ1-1,TGCGCCAGCAGCCAAGAACTAAGGGGGGCTGAAGCTTTCTTT,CASSQELRGAEAFF
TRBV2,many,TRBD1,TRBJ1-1,TGTGCCAGCAGTGGGACAGGGGGAGTAACTTTCTTT,CASSGTGGVTFF
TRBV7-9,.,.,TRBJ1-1,TGTGCCAGCAGCTCCATAAGGAGCACTGAAGCTTTCTTT,CASSSIRSTEAFF
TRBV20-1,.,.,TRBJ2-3,TGCAGTGCTGTTTCGGGGGATGGCACAGATACGCAGTATTTT,CSAVSGDGTDTQYF